The 15 T cell receptor beta chains presented below share a single source sample, sequenced in a study of T cells after yellow fever vaccination. TCRdb analysed the 5' RACE reads with MiXCR anew, one entry per CDR3 protein. This sample carries hundreds of thousands of distinct CDR3 sequences, roughly 13% of them seen once, and the ten largest clones take over 13%. The input for sequencing was PBMCs, taken on the day of the yellow fever booster vaccination. The receptor source for this set is a man aged 30-40 years who received the YFV17D yellow fever vaccine.

This chain connects TRBV5-1 to TRBJ2-6, with 7 bases lining up with TRBD2. The CDR3 has 19 amino acids. The germline CDR1 and CDR2 sequences are SGHRS and YFSETQ. V dropped 4 bases and J dropped 0; count of bases not matched to a gene: 13. CDR3 in amino acids: CASSRPSGANPSGANVLTF. The CDR3, as DNA: TGCGCCAGCAGCCGGCCTAGCGGAGCTAATCCCTCTGGGGCCAACGTCCTGACTTTC.

This clonotype has a handful of counts. This rearrangement joins TRBV7-8 to TRBJ1-1; TRBD1 matches 8 bases. V shed 5 bases and J 4 bases; nucleotides not matched to a gene: 12. The CDR3 spans 16 residues. Per germline, CDR1 SGHVS and CDR2 FQNEAQ. This chain's CDR3 is CASSREQQGVGTEAFF. The CDR3 DNA follows: TGTGCCAGCAGCCGAGAACAACAGGGGGTAGGCACTGAAGCTTTCTTT.

This clonotype came up a few times. V usage is TRBV7-9 and J usage is TRBJ2-1, with 9 bases lining up with TRBD2. CDR3 length equals 16 residues. Germline V gene sequence: CDR1 SEHNR, CDR2 FQNEAQ (reference sequence). Losses at the gene ends were 4 bases for V and 8 bases for J; bases not matched to a gene: 12. The CDR3 DNA is TGTGCCAGCAGCTCGCCAGTAGGACTAGCGATCGATGAGCAGTTCTTC. Amino acids: CASSSPVGLAIDEQFF.

The chain uses TRBV23-1 and TRBJ2-3, with 11 bases identical to TRBD2. TRBV23-1 is recorded as an ORF, its role being uncertain. The CDR3 spans 20 residues. Losses at the gene ends were 2 bases for V and 5 bases for J; bases not matched to a gene: 18. CDR3 DNA: TGCGCCAGCAGTCAAGCCGTTTGCACTAGCGGGAGAATTCTTAGAGATACGCAGTATTTT. As protein: CASSQAVCTSGRILRDTQYF.

This rearrangement joins TRBV5-5 to TRBJ1-5; the D is unclear. Looked up from germline, CDR1 is SGHKS and CDR2 is YYEKEE (reference sequence). V gave up 0 bases and J gave up 9 bases, with 13 bases separating them. CDR3 size: 14 residues. CDR3 amino acids: CASSLVTAVVPQHF. The CDR3 DNA reads TGTGCCAGCAGCTTGGTTACAGCCGTGGTGCCCCAGCATTTT.

The chain combines TRBV6-5 with TRBJ2-3, with 9 bases aligning to TRBD2. Germline loops: CDR1 MNHEY, CDR2 SVGAGI. J lost 4 bases, V lost 2 bases, and 4 bases had no gene match. This CDR3 has 15 amino acids. The CDR3 is CASSYAGGPPDTQYF. CDR3 DNA: TGTGCCAGCAGTTACGCGGGAGGGCCCCCAGATACGCAGTATTTT.

In its sample, this clonotype was seen many times. The chain joins TRBV5-1 to TRBJ2-1; D gene unclear. V lost 3 bases to trimming and J lost 0 bases, with 10 bases between them. Germline CDR1 reads SGHRS; CDR2 reads YFSETQ. This CDR3 comprises 15 residues. The CDR3 DNA reads as TGCGCCAGCAGCTATGGATCTAGCTCCTACAATGAGCAGTTCTTC. Translating it yields CASSYGSSSYNEQFF.

This clonotype was seen a handful of times. The rearrangement links TRBV7-9 to TRBJ2-5; 9 positions agree with TRBD1. V was pared by 5 bases and J by 6 bases, with 4 bases of the junction left unmatched. The CDR3 length is 13 residues. The germline V gene encodes CDR1 SEHNR and CDR2 FQNEAQ (reference sequence). This CDR3 is CASSGGQGKTQYF. The CDR3, as DNA: TGTGCCAGCAGCGGTGGACAGGGGAAGACCCAGTACTTC.

The chain carries TRBV10-3 and TRBJ2-1; 10 nucleotides align to TRBD2. Trimming removed 0 bases from V and 9 bases from J; junction bases left unmatched: 14. The V gene's germline CDR1 is ENHRY and CDR2 SYGVKD. CDR3 length: 18 amino acids. The CDR3: CAISESIAGGHISLEQFF. CDR3 DNA sequence: TGTGCCATCAGTGAGTCAATAGCGGGAGGCCATATTAGTCTTGAGCAGTTCTTC.

The chain joins TRBV7-9 to TRBJ2-1; D is perhaps TRBD2 (6 bases). V was shortened by 10 bases and J by 4 bases, with 14 bases between the two germline ends. Germline V gives CDR1 SEHNR, CDR2 FQNEAQ (reference sequence). The CDR3 is 13 residues long. The DNA of the CDR3 is TGTGCCACCCCGTCGGGGGTTTACAATGAGCAGTTCTTC. This encodes CATPSGVYNEQFF.

In this sample, this clonotype turned up once. The chain uses TRBV5-4 and TRBJ2-5, with TRBD2 as a possible D gene (6 bases). The CDR3 sequence is 15 residues long. V shed 0 bases and J shed 2 bases, with 11 bases lying between them. CDR1 is SGHNT, CDR2 YYREEE, per germline (reference sequence). This chain's CDR3 is CASSLDSGLQETQYF. CDR3 in DNA: TGTGCCAGCAGCTTGGATTCGGGACTTCAAGAGACCCAGTACTTC.

This clonotype has more than one count but fewer than ten. V and J are TRBV12-3 or TRBV12-4 and TRBJ2-3; 7 bases fit TRBD1. The CDR3 length is 14 residues. The V gene end was trimmed by 1 base and the J gene end by 7 bases; junction bases not matched to a gene: 5. Written as DNA, the CDR3 is TGTGCCAGCAGTTTAGGACAGGGCACGAATACGCAGTATTTT. Translating it yields CASSLGQGTNTQYF.

This clonotype was found a few times. V gene TRBV18 combines with J gene TRBJ1-2; D possibly corresponds to TRBD1 (6 bases). V lost 3 bases and J 6 bases, leaving 8 bases between the germline ends. This CDR3 region has 12 residues. Per germline, CDR1 KGHSH and CDR2 LQKENI. The chain's CDR3 is CASSPAGDGYTF. In nucleotides, the CDR3 is TGTGCCAGCTCACCCGCAGGGGATGGCTACACCTTC.

A note on this clonotype: This may stem from a read error, because a much larger clone lies one nucleotide away. The chain couples TRBV3-1 to TRBJ2-3; D unresolved. This CDR3 has 15 residues. From germline, CDR1 is LGHDT and CDR2 YNNKEL (reference sequence). CDR3 amino acids: CAISQAFSTTDTQYF. CDR3 nucleotides: TGTGCCATCAGCCAAGCTTTCTCAACCACAGATACGCAGTATTTT.

The V call is TRBV5-1, the J call TRBJ2-1; 9 nucleotides agree with TRBD2. The CDR3 totals 16 residues. Germline CDR1 SGHRS, CDR2 YFSETQ. V lost 4 bases to trimming and J lost 10 bases; unmatched junction nucleotides: 15. The CDR3 bases are TGCGCCAGCAGCACGGGACTGGGCGGGAGGGAGAGGGAGCAGTTCTTC. Amino acids: CASSTGLGGREREQFF.